These 4 T cell receptor beta chains originate from one sample sequenced in a study of blood T cell repertoires in COVID-19. Sequencing used immunoSEQ multiplex PCR; TCRdb keeps in-frame clones, though not all of them. Found here are 150,000 or so clones, approximately 80% of them singletons; the top ten hold around a tenth. The sequenced material came from peripheral blood. These receptors all stem from a woman aged 45-59 years with acute or convalescent COVID-19.

V and J are TRBV5-1 and TRBJ2-7; 12 bases fit TRBD2. With V trimmed by 0 bases and J by 0 bases, 4 bases remained unmatched. The CDR3 totals 17 residues. Germline CDR1 is SGHRS and CDR2 is YFSETQ. The CDR3 is CASSLATTSGGSYEQYF. The CDR3, as DNA: TGCGCCAGCAGCTTGGCCACGACTAGCGGGGGCTCCTACGAGCAGTACTTC.

This clone has just one count. The gene calls are TRBV23-1 and TRBJ2-1; D gene uncertain. TRBV23-1 is an open reading frame whose function is uncertain. CDR3 length: 16 residues. V lost 4 bases and J 5 bases, leaving 18 bases between the germline ends. CDR3 DNA: TGCGCCAGCAGTCTCTTCAGCGCAGTTGTCGACAATGAGCAGTTCTTC. Translation gives CASSLFSAVVDNEQFF.

The gene calls are TRBV30 and TRBJ1-5; unclear D gene. Germline V lookup: CDR1 GTSNPN, CDR2 SVGIG (reference sequence). The CDR3 has 13 residues. The V end was cut by 2 bases, the J end by 4 bases, with 9 bases between. CDR3: CAWSSRENQPQHF. CDR3 nucleotides: TGTGCCTGGAGTTCCCGGGAGAATCAGCCCCAGCATTTT.

The genes are TRBV7-2 and TRBJ1-2; 7 bases agree with TRBD1. V lost 4 bases, J lost 5 bases, and 1 base stayed unmatched. This CDR3 has 12 amino acids. CDR1 is SGHTA and CDR2 is FQGNSA in the germline V gene. The CDR3 sequence: CASSSTGYGYTF. The DNA of the CDR3 is TGTGCCAGCAGCTCGACAGGGTATGGCTACACCTTC.